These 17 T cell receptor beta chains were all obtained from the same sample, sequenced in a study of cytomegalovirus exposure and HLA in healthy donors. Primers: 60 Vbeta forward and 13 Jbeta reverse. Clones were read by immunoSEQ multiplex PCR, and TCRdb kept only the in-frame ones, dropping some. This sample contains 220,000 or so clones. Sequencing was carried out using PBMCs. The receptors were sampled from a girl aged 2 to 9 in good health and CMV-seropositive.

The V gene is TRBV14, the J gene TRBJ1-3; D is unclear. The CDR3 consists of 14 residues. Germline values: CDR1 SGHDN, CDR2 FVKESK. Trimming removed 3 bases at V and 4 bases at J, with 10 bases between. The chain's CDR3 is CASSQTGSGNTIYF. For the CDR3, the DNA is TGTGCCAGCAGCCAGACTGGTTCCGGAAACACCATATATTTT.

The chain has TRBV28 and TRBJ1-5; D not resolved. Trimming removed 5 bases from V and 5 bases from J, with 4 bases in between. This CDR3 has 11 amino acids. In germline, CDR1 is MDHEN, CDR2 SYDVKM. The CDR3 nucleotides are TGTGCCAGCAGTCGGGATCAGCCCCAGCATTTT. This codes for CASSRDQPQHF.

This chain's CDR3 is CASSTRILAGVSVVSSYNEQFF. The DNA for the CDR3 is TGTGCCAGCAGTACCCGGATACTAGCGGGAGTATCCGTCGTTAGCTCCTACAATGAGCAGTTCTTC. The chain employs TRBV27 and TRBJ2-1; TRBD2 aligns across 11 bases. The trim removed 5 bases at V and 0 bases at J, leaving 21 bases unmatched. The CDR3 extends over 22 amino acids. The V gene's germline CDR1 is MNHEY and CDR2 SMNVEV (reference sequence).

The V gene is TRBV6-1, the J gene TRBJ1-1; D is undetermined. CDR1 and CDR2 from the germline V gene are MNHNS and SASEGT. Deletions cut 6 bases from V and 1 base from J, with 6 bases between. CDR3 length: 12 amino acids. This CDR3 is CASRAANTEAFF. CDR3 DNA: TGTGCCAGCAGGGCGGCGAACACTGAAGCTTTCTTT.

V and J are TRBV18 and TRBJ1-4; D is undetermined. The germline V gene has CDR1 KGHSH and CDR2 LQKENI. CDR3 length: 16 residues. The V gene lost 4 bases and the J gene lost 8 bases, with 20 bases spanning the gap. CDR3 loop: CASSQNARKGVEKLFF. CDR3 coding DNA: TGTGCCAGCTCACAAAACGCCAGAAAAGGAGTAGAAAAACTGTTTTTT. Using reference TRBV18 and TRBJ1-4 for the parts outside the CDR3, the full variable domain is NAGVMQNPRHLVRRRGQEARLRCSPMKGHSHVYWYRQLPEEGLKFMVYLQKENIIDESGMPKERFSAEFPKEGPSILRIQQVVRGDSAAYFCASSQNARKGVEKLFFGSGTQLSVL.

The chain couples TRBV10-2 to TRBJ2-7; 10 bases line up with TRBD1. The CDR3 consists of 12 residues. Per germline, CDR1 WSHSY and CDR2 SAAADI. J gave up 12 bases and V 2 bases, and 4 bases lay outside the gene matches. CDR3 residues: CASSEGQGETYF. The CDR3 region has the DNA TGCGCCAGCAGTGAGGGACAGGGGGAAACGTACTTC.

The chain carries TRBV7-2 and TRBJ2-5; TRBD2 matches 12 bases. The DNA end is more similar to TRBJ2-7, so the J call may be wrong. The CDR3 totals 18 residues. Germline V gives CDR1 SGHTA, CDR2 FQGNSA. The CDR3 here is CASSLVPQILAGGYEQYF. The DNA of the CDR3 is TGTGCCAGCAGCTTAGTTCCGCAGATCCTAGCGGGAGGGTACGAGCAGTACTTC.

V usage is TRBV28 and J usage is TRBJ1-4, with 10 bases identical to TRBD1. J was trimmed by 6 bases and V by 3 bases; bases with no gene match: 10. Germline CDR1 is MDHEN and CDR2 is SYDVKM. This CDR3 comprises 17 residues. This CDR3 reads CASSFGDRGWRDEKLFF. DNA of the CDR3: TGTGCCAGCAGTTTTGGGGACAGGGGTTGGCGGGATGAAAAACTGTTTTTT.

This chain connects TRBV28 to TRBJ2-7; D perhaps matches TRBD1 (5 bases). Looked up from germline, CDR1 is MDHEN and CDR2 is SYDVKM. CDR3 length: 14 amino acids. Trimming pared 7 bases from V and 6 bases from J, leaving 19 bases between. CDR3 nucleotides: TGTGCCAGCAAGGGGTACTTAACAGGTTCCGAGCAGTACTTC. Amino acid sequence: CASKGYLTGSEQYF.

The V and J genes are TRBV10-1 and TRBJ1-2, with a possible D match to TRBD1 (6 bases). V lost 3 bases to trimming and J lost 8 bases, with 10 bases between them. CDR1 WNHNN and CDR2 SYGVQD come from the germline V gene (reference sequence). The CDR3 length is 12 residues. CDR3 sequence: CASSDDGGGYTF. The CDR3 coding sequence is TGCGCCAGCAGTGATGATGGGGGCGGCTACACCTTC.

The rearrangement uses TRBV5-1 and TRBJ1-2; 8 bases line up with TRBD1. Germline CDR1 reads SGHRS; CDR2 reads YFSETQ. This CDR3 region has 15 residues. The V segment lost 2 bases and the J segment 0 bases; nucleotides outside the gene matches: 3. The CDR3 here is CASSLGQGANYGYTF. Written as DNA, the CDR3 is TGCGCCAGCAGCTTAGGACAGGGCGCTAACTATGGCTACACCTTC.

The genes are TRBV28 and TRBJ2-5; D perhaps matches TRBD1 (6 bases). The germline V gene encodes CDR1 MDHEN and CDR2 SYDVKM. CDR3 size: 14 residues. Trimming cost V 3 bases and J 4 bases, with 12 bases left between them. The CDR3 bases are TGTGCCAGCAGTTTTACAGGGTACGGAGAGACCCAGTACTTC. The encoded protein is CASSFTGYGETQYF.

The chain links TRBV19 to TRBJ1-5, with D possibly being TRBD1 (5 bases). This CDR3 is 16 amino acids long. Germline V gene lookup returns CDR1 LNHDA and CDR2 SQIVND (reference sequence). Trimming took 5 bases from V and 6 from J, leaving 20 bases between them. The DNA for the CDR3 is TGTGCCAGTAGTCTCGCGCGGAGGGAAAGGGGTCAGCCCCAGCATTTT. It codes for CASSLARRERGQPQHF. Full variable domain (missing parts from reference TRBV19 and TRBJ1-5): DGGITQSPKYLFRKEGQNVTLSCEQNLNHDAMYWYRQDPGQGLRLIYYSQIVNDFQKGDIAEGYSVSREKKESFPLTVTSAQKNPTAFYLCASSLARRERGQPQHFGDGTRLSIL.

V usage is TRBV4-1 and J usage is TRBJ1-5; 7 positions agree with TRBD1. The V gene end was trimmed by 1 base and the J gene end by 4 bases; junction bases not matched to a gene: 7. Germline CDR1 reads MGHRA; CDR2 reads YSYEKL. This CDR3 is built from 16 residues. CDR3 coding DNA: TGCGCCAGCAGCCAAGTAAGTACGGGACAGAATCAGCCCCAGCATTTT. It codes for CASSQVSTGQNQPQHF.

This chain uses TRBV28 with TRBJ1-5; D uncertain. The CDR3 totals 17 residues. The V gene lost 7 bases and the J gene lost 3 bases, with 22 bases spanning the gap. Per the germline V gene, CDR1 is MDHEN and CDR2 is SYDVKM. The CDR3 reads CASTEMWAAGPNQPQHF. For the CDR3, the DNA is TGTGCCAGCACCGAAATGTGGGCAGCTGGCCCCAATCAGCCCCAGCATTTT.

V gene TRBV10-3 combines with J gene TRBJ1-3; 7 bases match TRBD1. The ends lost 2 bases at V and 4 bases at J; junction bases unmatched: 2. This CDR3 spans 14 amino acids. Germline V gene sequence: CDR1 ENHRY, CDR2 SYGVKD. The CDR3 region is CAISERDRGNTIYF. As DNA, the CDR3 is TGTGCCATCAGTGAGCGGGACAGAGGAAACACCATATATTTT.

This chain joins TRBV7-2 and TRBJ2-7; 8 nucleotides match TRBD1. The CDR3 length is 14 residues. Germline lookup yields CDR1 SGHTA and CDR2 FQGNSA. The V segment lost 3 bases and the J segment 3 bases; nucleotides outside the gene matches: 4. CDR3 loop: CASSFPGQDYEQYF. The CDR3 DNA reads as TGTGCCAGCAGCTTTCCGGGACAGGACTACGAGCAGTACTTC.